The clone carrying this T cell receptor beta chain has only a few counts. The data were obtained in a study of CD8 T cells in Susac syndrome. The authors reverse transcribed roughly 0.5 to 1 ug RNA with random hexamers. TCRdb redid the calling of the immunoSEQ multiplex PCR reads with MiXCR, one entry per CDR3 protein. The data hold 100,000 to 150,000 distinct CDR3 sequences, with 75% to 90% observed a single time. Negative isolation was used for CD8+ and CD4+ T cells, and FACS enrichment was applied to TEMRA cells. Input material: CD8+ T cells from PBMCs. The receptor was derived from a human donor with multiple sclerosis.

The CDR3 reads CASSQDSGRAGELFF. The CDR3 DNA reads TGCGCCAGCAGCCAAGATAGCGGGAGGGCCGGGGAGCTGTTTTTT. The chain recombines TRBV4-1 with TRBJ2-2, with 11 bases fitting TRBD2. CDR1 is MGHRA and CDR2 is YSYEKL in the germline V gene. The V segment lost 0 bases and the J segment 6 bases; nucleotides outside the gene matches: 0. The length of the CDR3 is 15 residues.